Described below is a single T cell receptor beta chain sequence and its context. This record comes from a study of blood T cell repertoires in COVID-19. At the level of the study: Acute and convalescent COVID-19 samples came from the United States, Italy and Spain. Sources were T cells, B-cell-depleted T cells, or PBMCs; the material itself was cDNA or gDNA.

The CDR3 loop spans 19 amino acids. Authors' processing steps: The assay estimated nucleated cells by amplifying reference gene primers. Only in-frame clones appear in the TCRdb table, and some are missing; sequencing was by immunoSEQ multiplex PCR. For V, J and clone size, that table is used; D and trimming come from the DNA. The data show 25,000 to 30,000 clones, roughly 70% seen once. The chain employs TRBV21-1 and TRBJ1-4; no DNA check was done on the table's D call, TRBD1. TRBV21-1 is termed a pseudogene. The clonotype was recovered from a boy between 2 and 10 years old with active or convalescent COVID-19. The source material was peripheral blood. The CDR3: CASSNEQTRPGQRGEKLFF. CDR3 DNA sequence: TGTGCCAGCAGCAACGAACAAACACGACCGGGACAGCGAGGGGAAAAACTGTTTTTT.